This TCR beta chain was sequenced in a study of cytomegalovirus exposure and HLA in healthy donors. With 60 Vbeta and 13 Jbeta primers, the PCR was carried out. Data came from immunoSEQ multiplex PCR; TCRdb stores just in-frame clones and leaves some out. The table records 100,000 to 120,000 clones, approximately 80% of them present only once. The sequencing sample was made of PBMCs. This receptor was identified in a man in his thirties or forties in good health and CMV-seronegative.

CDR3 DNA: TGTGCCAGCACCGGCGGGGGGGGGCCCTTAAGCTATGGCTACACCTTC. Its protein is CASTGGGGPLSYGYTF. The chain employs TRBV7-9 and TRBJ1-2; D may be TRBD1 (6 bases). The V gene's germline CDR1 is SEHNR and CDR2 FQNEAQ (reference sequence). V was clipped by 7 bases and J by 4 bases, with 22 bases between them. The CDR3 has 16 amino acids.